A single sample gave rise to the 5 T cell receptor beta chains below, sequenced in a study of CD8 T cells in Susac syndrome. RNA, at about 0.45 to 1 ug, was reverse transcribed with random hexamers. TCRdb re-called the immunoSEQ multiplex PCR reads with MiXCR, one entry per CDR3 protein. The repertoire holds more than 100,000 distinct CDR3 sequences, with roughly 80% as singletons. Sequencing was performed on CD8+ T cells from PBMCs. Every receptor here comes from a human donor with multiple sclerosis.

The gene calls are TRBV7-9 and TRBJ1-6; TRBD1 is a possible D gene (5 bases). V shed 6 bases and J shed 8 bases, with 11 bases lying between them. From germline, CDR1 is SEHNR and CDR2 FQNEAQ (reference sequence). The CDR3 runs to 13 residues. CDR3: CASSPGDYSPLHF. In DNA form, the CDR3 reads TGTGCCAGCAGTCCGGGGGATTATTCACCCCTCCACTTT. Full variable domain (remainder filled in from reference TRBV7-9 and TRBJ1-6): DTGVSQNPRHKITKRGQNVTFRCDPISEHNRLYWYRQTLGQGPEFLTYFQNEAQLEKSRLLSDRFSAERPKGSFSTLEIQRTEQGDSAMYLCASSPGDYSPLHFGNGTRLTVT.

The chain carries TRBV7-9 and TRBJ1-2; possible D gene TRBD1, 5 bases. Germline loops: CDR1 SEHNR, CDR2 FQNEAQ (reference sequence). The length of the CDR3 is 16 residues. The germline V and J ends were trimmed by 3 bases and 1 base, with 15 bases remaining between them. CDR3 in amino acids: CASSFQTATLNYGYTF. For the CDR3, the DNA is TGTGCCAGCAGCTTTCAGACAGCTACCCTTAACTATGGCTACACCTTC.

The chain uses TRBV4-2 and TRBJ1-1, with D possibly matching TRBD1 (6 bases). This CDR3 has 17 residues. Germline CDR1 is LGHNA and CDR2 is YNFKEQ. V lost 0 bases, J lost 5 bases, and 19 bases lay in between. CDR3 DNA: TGTGCCAGCAGCCAAGAGGAAGGTTACAGGGTGGTAACTGAAGCTTTCTTT. Its translation is CASSQEEGYRVVTEAFF.

This clonotype was counted between two and nine times. The chain uses TRBV4-1 and TRBJ2-3; a weak D match, TRBD2 (5 bases). V was trimmed by 3 bases and J by 4 bases, leaving 11 bases between them. From germline, CDR1 is MGHRA and CDR2 YSYEKL. The CDR3 sequence is 14 residues long. In DNA form, the CDR3 reads TGCGCCAGCAGCCAGGAGTGGGGAGCAGATACGCAGTATTTT. Residues: CASSQEWGADTQYF.

This chain connects TRBV27 to TRBJ2-7; D is undetermined. Per germline, CDR1 MNHEY and CDR2 SMNVEV (reference sequence). The CDR3 is 17 amino acids. V lost 4 bases and J lost 3, with 22 bases in between. CDR3: CASSSRSGGPVNYEQYF. The CDR3 DNA reads as TGTGCCAGCAGTTCACGTTCGGGTGGACCGGTGAACTACGAGCAGTACTTC.